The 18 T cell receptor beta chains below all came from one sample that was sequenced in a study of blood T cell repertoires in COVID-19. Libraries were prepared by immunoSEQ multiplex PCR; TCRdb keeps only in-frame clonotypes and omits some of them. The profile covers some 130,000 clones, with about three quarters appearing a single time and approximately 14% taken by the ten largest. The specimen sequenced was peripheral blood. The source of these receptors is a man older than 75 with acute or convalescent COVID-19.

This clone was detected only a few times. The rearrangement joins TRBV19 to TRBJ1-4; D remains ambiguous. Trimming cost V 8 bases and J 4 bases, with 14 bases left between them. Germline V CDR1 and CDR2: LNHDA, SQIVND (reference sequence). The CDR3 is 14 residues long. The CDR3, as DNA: TGTGCCAGTGGAACAGCAGGCCGTAATGAAAAACTGTTTTTT. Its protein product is CASGTAGRNEKLFF.

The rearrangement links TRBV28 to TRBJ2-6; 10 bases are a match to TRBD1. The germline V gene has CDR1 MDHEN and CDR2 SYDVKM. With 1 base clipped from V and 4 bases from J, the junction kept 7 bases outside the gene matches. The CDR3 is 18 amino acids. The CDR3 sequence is CASSLFGDRGLGANVLTF. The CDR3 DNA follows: TGTGCCAGCAGTTTATTCGGAGACAGGGGGCTGGGGGCCAACGTCCTGACTTTC.

The CDR3 loop reads CSVEGGTYETQYF. CDR3 sequence (DNA): TGCAGCGTTGAAGGAGGCACTTACGAGACCCAGTACTTC. The chain couples TRBV29-1 to TRBJ2-5; D uncertain. The CDR3 length is 13 residues. Germline V gene sequence: CDR1 SQVTM, CDR2 ANQGSEA. Deletions cut 1 base from V and 5 bases from J, with 11 bases between.

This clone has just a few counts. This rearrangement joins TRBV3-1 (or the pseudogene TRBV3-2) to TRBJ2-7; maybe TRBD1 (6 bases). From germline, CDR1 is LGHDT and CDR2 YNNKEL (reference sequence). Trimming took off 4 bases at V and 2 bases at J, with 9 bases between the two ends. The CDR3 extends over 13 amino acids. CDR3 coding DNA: TGTGCCAGCAGCCTCAAGGGGGCCTACGAGCAGTACTTC. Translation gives CASSLKGAYEQYF.

For the CDR3, the DNA is TGTGCCAGCAGCTTGAGGGACAGGGGTCGGTACGAGCAGTACTTC. Its translation: CASSLRDRGRYEQYF. This chain links TRBV7-8 with TRBJ2-7; 10 positions agree with TRBD1. Germline assignment: CDR1 SGHVS and CDR2 FQNEAQ. The CDR3 length is 15 residues. Germline trimming cut 3 bases from V and 4 bases from J; bases unmatched to any gene: 6. Together with reference TRBV7-8 and TRBJ2-7, the CDR3 gives the full variable domain: GAGVSQSPRYKVAKRGQDVALRCDPISGHVSLFWYQQALGQGPEFLTYFQNEAQLDKSGLPSDRFFAERPEGSVSTLKIQRTQQEDSAVYLCASSLRDRGRYEQYFGPGTRLTVT.

CDR3 sequence (DNA): TGTGCCACCAGTGGGTTGGGGACAGGGAAGGCCGGGGAGCTGTTTTTT. Its translation: CATSGLGTGKAGELFF. The chain couples TRBV24-1 to TRBJ2-2, with 9 bases that match TRBD1. The germline gives CDR1 KGHDR, CDR2 SFDVKD. The J segment lost 6 bases and the V segment lost 5 bases, leaving 9 bases of the junction unmatched. The length of the CDR3 is 16 residues.

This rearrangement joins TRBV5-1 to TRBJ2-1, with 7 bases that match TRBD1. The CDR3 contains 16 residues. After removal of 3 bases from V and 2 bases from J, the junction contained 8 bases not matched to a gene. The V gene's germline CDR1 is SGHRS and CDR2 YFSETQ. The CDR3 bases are TGCGCCAGCAGCTCTACCCCGGGACAGCCCTACAATGAGCAGTTCTTC. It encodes CASSSTPGQPYNEQFF.

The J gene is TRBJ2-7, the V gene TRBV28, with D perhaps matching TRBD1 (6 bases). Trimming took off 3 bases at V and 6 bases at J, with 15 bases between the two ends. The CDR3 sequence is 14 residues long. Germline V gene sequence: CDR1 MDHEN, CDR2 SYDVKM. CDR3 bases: TGTGCCAGCAGTTTGGTATTCGACAGGATCGAGCAGTACTTC. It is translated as CASSLVFDRIEQYF.

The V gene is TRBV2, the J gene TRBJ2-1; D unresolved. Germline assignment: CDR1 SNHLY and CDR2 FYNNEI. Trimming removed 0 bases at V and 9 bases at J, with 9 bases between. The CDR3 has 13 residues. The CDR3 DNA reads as TGTGCCAGCAGTGAAGCCCGTGCCGGTGAGCAGTTCTTC. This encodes CASSEARAGEQFF.

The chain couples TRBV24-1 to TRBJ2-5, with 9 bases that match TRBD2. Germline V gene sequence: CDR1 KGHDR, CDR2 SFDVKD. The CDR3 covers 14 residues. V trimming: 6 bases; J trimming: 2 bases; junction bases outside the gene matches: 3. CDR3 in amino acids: CATSLAGAQETQYF. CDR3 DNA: TGTGCCACCAGTTTAGCGGGGGCTCAAGAGACCCAGTACTTC.

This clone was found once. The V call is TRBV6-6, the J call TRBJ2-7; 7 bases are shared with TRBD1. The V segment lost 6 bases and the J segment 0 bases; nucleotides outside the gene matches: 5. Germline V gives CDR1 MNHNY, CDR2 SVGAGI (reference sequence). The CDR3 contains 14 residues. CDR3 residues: CASRPGQNSYEQYF. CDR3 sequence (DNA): TGTGCCAGCAGACCGGGACAGAACTCCTACGAGCAGTACTTC.

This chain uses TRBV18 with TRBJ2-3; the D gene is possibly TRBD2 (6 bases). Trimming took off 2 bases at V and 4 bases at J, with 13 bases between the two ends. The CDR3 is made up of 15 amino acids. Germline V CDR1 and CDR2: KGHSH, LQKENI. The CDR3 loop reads CASSPGPLAADTQYF. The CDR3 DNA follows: TGTGCCAGCTCACCAGGGCCACTAGCTGCAGATACGCAGTATTTT.

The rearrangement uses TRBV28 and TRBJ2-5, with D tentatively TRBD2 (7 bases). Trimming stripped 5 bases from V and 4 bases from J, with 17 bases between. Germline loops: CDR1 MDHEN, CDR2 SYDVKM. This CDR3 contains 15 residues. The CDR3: CASSTLRGGRETQYF. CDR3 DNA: TGTGCCAGCAGTACACTGAGGGGGGGAAGAGAGACCCAGTACTTC.

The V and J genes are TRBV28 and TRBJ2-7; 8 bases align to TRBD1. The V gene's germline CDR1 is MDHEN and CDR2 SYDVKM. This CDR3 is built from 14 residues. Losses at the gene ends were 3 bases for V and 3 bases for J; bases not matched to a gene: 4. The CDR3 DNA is TGTGCCAGCAGTTTCGTCGGACAGGGCTACGAGCAGTACTTC. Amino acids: CASSFVGQGYEQYF. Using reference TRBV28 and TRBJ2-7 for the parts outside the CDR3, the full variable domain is DVKVTQSSRYLVKRTGEKVFLECVQDMDHENMFWYRQDPGLGLRLIYFSYDVKMKEKGDIPEGYSVSREKKERFSLILESASTNQTSMYLCASSFVGQGYEQYFGPGTRLTVT.

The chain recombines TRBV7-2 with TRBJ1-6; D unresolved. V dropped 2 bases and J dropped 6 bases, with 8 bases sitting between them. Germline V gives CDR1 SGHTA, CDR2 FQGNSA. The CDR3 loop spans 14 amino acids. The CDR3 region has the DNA TGTGCCAGCAGCTTAACTACCGGTAATTCACCCCTCCACTTT. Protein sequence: CASSLTTGNSPLHF.

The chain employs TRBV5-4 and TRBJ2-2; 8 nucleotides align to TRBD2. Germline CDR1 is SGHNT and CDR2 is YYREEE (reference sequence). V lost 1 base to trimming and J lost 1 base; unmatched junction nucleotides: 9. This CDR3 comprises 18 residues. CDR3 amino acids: CASSLRGGAQQNTGELFF. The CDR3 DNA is TGTGCCAGCAGCTTGCGGGGGGGGGCACAACAGAACACCGGGGAGCTGTTTTTT.

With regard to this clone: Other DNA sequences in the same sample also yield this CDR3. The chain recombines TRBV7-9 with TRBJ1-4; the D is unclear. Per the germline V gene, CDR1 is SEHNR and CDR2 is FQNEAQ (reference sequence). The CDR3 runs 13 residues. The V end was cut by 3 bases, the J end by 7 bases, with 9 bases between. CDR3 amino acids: CASSLGGSEKLFF. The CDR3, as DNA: TGTGCCAGCAGCTTGGGAGGGAGTGAAAAACTGTTTTTT.

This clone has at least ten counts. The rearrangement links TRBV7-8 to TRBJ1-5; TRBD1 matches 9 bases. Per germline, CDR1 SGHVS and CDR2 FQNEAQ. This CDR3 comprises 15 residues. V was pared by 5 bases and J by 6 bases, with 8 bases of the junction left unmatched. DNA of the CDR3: TGTGCCAGCAGCCTAAGGACAGGGGATGGTCAGCCCCAGCATTTT. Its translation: CASSLRTGDGQPQHF.